This T cell receptor (beta chain) was identified during a study of cytomegalovirus exposure and HLA in healthy donors. Notes on the study in general: Further analysis, carried out later, found HLA-associated TCR beta chains more clonally expanded than equally common other chains. Likely technical artifact: a cluster of highly shared sequence variants. As a later analysis showed, several of the most significant clusters appeared to be linked to common viral pathogens.

As to this clone: The target antigen is unknown.

In the PCR, 60 Vbeta and 13 Jbeta primers were used. TCRdb keeps only in-frame clones here, not all; method: immunoSEQ multiplex PCR. The sample has under 200,000 clones; about three quarters are singletons. The CDR3 covers 20 residues. The junction had 20 bases not matched to a gene; V was cut back by 4 bases and J by 4 bases. Germline values: CDR1 MGHRA, CDR2 YSYEKL. Sequences were obtained from PBMCs. The chain uses TRBV4-1 and TRBJ2-3; 10 nucleotides align to TRBD2. This receptor was obtained from a woman aged 40 to 50 in good health and CMV-seronegative. The CDR3 region has the DNA TGCGCCAGCAGCCGTCTTGGGGCAAAGGGTAGCGGGGGGCGGGCAGATACGCAGTATTTT. Protein product: CASSRLGAKGSGGRADTQYF.